Here is one T cell receptor beta chain with its context. The antigen remains unidentified. The primer mix had 60 Vbeta and 13 Jbeta primers. Sequencing was performed with immunoSEQ multiplex PCR; in TCRdb, only in-frame clones are kept and a portion is missing. The sample records 130,000 to 150,000 clones, roughly three quarters being singletons. The data derive from a study of cytomegalovirus exposure and HLA in healthy donors. Study information: Earlier work reported approximately 110 million unique TCR beta sequences from some 180 million T cells. Findings and limits, study-wide: TCR beta sequences reportedly predicted most subjects' HLA-A and HLA-B alleles accurately. A later analysis found that most CMV-associated TCR beta chains appeared HLA-restricted.

Trimming cost V 0 bases and J 8 bases; bases outside gene matches: 6. The CDR3 is 16 amino acids. From germline, CDR1 is MGHRA and CDR2 YSYEKL. This receptor was taken from a man in his late teens or twenties in good health and CMV-seronegative. The sequenced sample consisted of PBMCs. This sequence joins TRBV4-1 and TRBJ2-1, with 11 positions matching TRBD2. The CDR3 DNA follows: TGCGCCAGCAGCCAAGAGGCTAGCGGGGGGAGGGATGAGCAGTTCTTC. Its protein product is CASSQEASGGRDEQFF.